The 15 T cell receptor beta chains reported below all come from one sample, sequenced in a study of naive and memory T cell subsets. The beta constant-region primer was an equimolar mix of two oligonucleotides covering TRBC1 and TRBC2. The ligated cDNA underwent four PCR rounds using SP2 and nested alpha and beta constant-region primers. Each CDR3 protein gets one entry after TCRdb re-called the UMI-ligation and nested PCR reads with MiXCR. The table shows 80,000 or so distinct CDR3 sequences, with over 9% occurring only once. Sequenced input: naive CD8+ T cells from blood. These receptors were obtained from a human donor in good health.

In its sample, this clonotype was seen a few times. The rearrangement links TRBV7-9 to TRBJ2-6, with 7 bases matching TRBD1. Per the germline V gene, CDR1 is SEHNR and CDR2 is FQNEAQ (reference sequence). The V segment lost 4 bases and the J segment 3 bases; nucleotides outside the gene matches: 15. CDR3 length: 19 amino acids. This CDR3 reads CASSSIRGQERSGANVLTF. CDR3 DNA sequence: TGTGCCAGCAGCTCCATCCGCGGACAGGAGAGGAGTGGGGCCAACGTCCTGACTTTC.

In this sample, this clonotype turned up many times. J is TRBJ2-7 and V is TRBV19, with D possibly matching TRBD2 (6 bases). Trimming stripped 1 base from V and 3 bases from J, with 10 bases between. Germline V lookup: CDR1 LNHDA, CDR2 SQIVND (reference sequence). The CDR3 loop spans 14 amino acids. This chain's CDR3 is CASSIVGLNYEQYF. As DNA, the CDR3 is TGTGCCAGTAGTATAGTAGGACTAAACTACGAGCAGTACTTC.

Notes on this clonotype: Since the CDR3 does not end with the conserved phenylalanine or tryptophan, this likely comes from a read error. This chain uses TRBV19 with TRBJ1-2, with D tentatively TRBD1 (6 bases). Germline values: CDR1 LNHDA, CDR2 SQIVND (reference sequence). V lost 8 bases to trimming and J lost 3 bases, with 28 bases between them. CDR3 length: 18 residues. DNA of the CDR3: TGTGCCAGTCGAAACGACCCGGGGGCGATCTCACACTACTATGGCTACACCTTA. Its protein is CASRNDPGAISHYYGYTL.

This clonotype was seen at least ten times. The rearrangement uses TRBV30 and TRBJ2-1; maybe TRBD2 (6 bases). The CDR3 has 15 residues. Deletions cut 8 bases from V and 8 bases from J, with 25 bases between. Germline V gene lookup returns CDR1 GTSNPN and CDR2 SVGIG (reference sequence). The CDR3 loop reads CAGHYNRRAVDEQFF. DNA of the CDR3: TGTGCCGGCCACTATAATAGGAGGGCAGTCGATGAGCAGTTCTTC. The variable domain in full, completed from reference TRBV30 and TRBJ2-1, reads SQTIHQWPATLVQPVGSPLSLECTVEGTSNPNLYWYRQAAGRGLQLLFYSVGIGQISSEVPQNLSASRPQDRQFILSSKKLLLSDSGFYLCAGHYNRRAVDEQFFGPGTRLTVL.

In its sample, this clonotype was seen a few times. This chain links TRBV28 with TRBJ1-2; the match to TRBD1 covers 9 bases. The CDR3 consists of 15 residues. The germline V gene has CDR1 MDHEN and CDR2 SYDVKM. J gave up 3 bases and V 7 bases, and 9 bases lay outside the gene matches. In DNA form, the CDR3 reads TGTGCCAGCATCCCGACAGGGGGTCCTTACTATGGCTACACCTTC. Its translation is CASIPTGGPYYGYTF.

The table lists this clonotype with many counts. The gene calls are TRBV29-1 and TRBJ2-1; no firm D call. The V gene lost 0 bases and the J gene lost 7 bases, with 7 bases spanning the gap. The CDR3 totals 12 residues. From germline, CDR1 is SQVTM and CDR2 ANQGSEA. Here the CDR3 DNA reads TGCAGCGTTGAAGATAGGCGAAATGAGCAGTTCTTC. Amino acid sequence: CSVEDRRNEQFF.

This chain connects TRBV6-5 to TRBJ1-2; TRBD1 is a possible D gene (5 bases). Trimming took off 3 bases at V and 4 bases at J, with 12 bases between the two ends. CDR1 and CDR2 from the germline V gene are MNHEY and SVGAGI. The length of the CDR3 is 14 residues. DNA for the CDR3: TGTGCCAGCAGTTATCAAGGGGCTAGCTATGGCTACACCTTC. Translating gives CASSYQGASYGYTF.

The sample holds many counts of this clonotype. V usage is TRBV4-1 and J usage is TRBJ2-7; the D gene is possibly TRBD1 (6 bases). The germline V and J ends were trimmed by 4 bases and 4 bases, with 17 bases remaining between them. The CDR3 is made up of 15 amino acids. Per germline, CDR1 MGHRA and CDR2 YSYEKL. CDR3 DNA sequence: TGCGCCAGCAGCCCATCTTTGGGGGCCACGTACGAGCAGTACTTC. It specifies CASSPSLGATYEQYF.

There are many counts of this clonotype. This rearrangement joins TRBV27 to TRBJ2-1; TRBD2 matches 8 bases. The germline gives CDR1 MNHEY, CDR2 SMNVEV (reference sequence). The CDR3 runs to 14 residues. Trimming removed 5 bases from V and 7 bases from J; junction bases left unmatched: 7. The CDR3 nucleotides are TGTGCCAGCAGTCCGAGCGGGAGTGGGAATGAGCAGTTCTTC. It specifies CASSPSGSGNEQFF.

CDR3 nucleotides: TGTGCCAGCAGCTTGCTAGCATCTGAGCAGTTCTTC. It yields the protein CASSLLASEQFF. The chain combines TRBV13 with TRBJ2-1; D is perhaps TRBD2 (5 bases). The CDR3 extends over 12 amino acids. V dropped 3 bases and J dropped 9 bases, with 9 bases sitting between them. Germline CDR1 PRHDT, CDR2 FYEKMQ (reference sequence). The variable domain in full, with the rest retrieved from reference TRBV13 and TRBJ2-1, is AAGVIQSPRHLIKEKRETATLKCYPIPRHDTVYWYQQGPGQDPQFLISFYEKMQSDKGSIPDRFSAQQFSDYHSELNMSSLELGDSALYFCASSLLASEQFFGPGTRLTVL.

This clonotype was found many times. CDR3 loop: CSVFAGPAYGYTF. The DNA of the CDR3 is TGCAGCGTTTTTGCCGGGCCGGCCTATGGCTACACCTTC. The V gene is TRBV29-1, the J gene TRBJ1-2; D unclear. CDR1 SQVTM and CDR2 ANQGSEA come from the germline V gene. The CDR3 runs 13 residues. The V end lost 5 bases, the J end lost 4 bases, and 14 bases lay between the germline ends.

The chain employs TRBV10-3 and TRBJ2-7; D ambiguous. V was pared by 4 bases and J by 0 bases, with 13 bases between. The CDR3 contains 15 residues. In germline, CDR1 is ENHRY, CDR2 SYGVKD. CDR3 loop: CAISGGVVSSYEQYF. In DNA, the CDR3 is TGTGCCATCAGTGGTGGGGTTGTGAGCTCCTACGAGCAGTACTTC.

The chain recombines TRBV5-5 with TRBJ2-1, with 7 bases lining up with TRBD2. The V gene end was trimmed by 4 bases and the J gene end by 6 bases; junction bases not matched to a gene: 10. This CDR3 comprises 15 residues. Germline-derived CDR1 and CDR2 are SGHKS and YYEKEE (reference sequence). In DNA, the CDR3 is TGTGCCAGCAGCCCGTCCAGCGGGATAAGCAATGAGCAGTTCTTC. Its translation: CASSPSSGISNEQFF.

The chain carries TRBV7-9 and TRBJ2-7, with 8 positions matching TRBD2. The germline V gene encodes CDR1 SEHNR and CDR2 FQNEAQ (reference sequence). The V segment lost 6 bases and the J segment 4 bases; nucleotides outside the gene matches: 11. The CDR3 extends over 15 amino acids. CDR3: CASSSLSGSSYEQYF. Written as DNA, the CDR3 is TGTGCCAGCAGTTCGCTGAGCGGGAGTAGTTACGAGCAGTACTTC.

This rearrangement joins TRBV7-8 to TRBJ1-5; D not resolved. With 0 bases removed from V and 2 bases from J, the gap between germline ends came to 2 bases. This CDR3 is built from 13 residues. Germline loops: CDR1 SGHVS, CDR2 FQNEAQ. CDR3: CASSLARNQPQHF. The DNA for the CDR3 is TGTGCCAGCAGCTTAGCGCGCAATCAGCCCCAGCATTTT.